What follows are 32 T cell receptor beta chains derived from one specimen sequenced in a study of blood T cell repertoires in COVID-19. Sequenced by immunoSEQ multiplex PCR; TCRdb stores in-frame clones only, minus some. Of around 30,000 clones listed, roughly 90% are singletons. The sequencing sample was made of peripheral blood. The receptor set was obtained from a man aged 50 to 60 with active or convalescent COVID-19.

In this sample, this clone turned up a few times. This chain joins TRBV13 and TRBJ2-1, with 9 bases identical to TRBD2. The V gene's germline CDR1 is PRHDT and CDR2 FYEKMQ (reference sequence). This CDR3 has 14 amino acids. V gave up 7 bases and J gave up 3 bases; unmatched junction bases: 4. The CDR3 protein is CASKLAGSYNEQFF. CDR3 DNA: TGTGCCAGCAAGCTAGCGGGGAGCTACAATGAGCAGTTCTTC.

This chain joins TRBV2 and TRBJ1-4; D may be TRBD1 (6 bases). V was cut by 2 bases and J by 7 bases, with 14 bases left in between. The CDR3 covers 15 residues. Germline assignment: CDR1 SNHLY and CDR2 FYNNEI. CDR3 sequence: CASSERGARSEKLFF. In DNA, the CDR3 is TGTGCCAGCAGTGAACGGGGGGCTCGGAGTGAAAAACTGTTTTTT.

V is TRBV28 and J is TRBJ1-5, with D perhaps matching TRBD1 (6 bases). The CDR3 runs to 17 residues. The germline gives CDR1 MDHEN, CDR2 SYDVKM. Trimming shortened V by 5 bases and J by 7 bases, and 24 bases separated the two germline ends. The CDR3 spells CASSTTLGGAMRQPQHF. The CDR3 region has the DNA TGTGCCAGCAGTACAACTCTTGGGGGGGCGATGAGGCAGCCCCAGCATTTT.

The chain has TRBV29-1 and TRBJ1-1; 7 bases are a match to TRBD1. CDR3 length: 13 amino acids. V was pared by 4 bases and J by 7 bases, with 9 bases of the junction left unmatched. CDR1 is SQVTM, CDR2 ANQGSEA, per germline. The CDR3 reads CSVVTGVTLEAFF. In DNA form, the CDR3 reads TGCAGCGTTGTCACAGGGGTAACCCTTGAAGCTTTCTTT. Full variable domain (rest looked up from reference TRBV29-1 and TRBJ1-1): SAVISQKPSRDICQRGTSLTIQCQVDSQVTMMFWYRQQPGQSLTLIATANQGSEATYESGFVIDKFPISRPNLTFSTLTVSNMSPEDSSIYLCSVVTGVTLEAFFGQGTRLTVV.

The rearrangement links TRBV4-1 to TRBJ2-7; TRBD2 agrees at 16 bases. The CDR3 covers 17 residues. Germline V gives CDR1 MGHRA, CDR2 YSYEKL. J gave up 4 bases and V 4 bases, and 7 bases lay outside the gene matches. CDR3 amino acids: CASSPGLAGGLVYEQYF. The CDR3 bases are TGCGCCAGCAGCCCGGGACTAGCGGGAGGGTTAGTATACGAGCAGTACTTC.

This clone appeared a single time. The rearrangement links TRBV29-1 to TRBJ2-3; 14 nucleotides align to TRBD2. The germline CDR1 and CDR2 sequences are SQVTM and ANQGSEA. The CDR3 runs 14 residues. The junction had 1 base not matched to a gene; V was cut back by 4 bases and J by 4 bases. The chain's CDR3 is CSVGGLAGADTQYF. The CDR3 DNA sequence: TGCAGCGTTGGGGGACTAGCGGGAGCAGATACGCAGTATTTT.

The chain has TRBV7-8 and TRBJ2-5; maybe TRBD2 (7 bases). The CDR3 is 15 amino acids. Trimming stripped 5 bases from V and 1 base from J, with 14 bases between. Germline CDR1 SGHVS, CDR2 FQNEAQ. CDR3 sequence reads: CASSVGGTSQETQYF. CDR3 coding DNA: TGTGCCAGCAGCGTCGGGGGGACATCCCAAGAGACCCAGTACTTC. Based on the CDR3 plus reference TRBV7-8 and TRBJ2-5, the full variable domain is GAGVSQSPRYKVAKRGQDVALRCDPISGHVSLFWYQQALGQGPEFLTYFQNEAQLDKSGLPSDRFFAERPEGSVSTLKIQRTQQEDSAVYLCASSVGGTSQETQYFGPGTRLLVL.

The chain employs TRBV7-2 and TRBJ2-4, with D tentatively TRBD1 (7 bases). There are 15 residues in the CDR3. Looked up from germline, CDR1 is SGHTA and CDR2 is FQGNSA. V was pared by 3 bases and J by 7 bases, with 16 bases between. The CDR3 loop is CASSFQGGWVNIQYF. CDR3 coding DNA: TGTGCCAGCAGCTTCCAGGGGGGCTGGGTGAACATTCAGTACTTC. The whole variable domain, filled in from reference TRBV7-2 and TRBJ2-4, reads GAGVSQSPSNKVTEKGKDVELRCDPISGHTALYWYRQSLGQGLEFLIYFQGNSAPDKSGLPSDRFSAERTGGSVSTLTIQRTQQEDSAVYLCASSFQGGWVNIQYFGAGTRLSVL.

This clone has a single count. V usage is TRBV7-2 and J usage is TRBJ2-7; D possibly corresponds to TRBD2 (5 bases). CDR3 length: 15 amino acids. The germline V gene encodes CDR1 SGHTA and CDR2 FQGNSA. V lost 5 bases, J lost 2 bases, and 16 bases lay in between. CDR3 DNA sequence: TGTGCCAGCAGCCCCTATGGTGGGAGTCCCTACGAGCAGTACTTC. Amino acids: CASSPYGGSPYEQYF.

This chain links TRBV7-8 with TRBJ2-3, with D tentatively TRBD2 (6 bases). This CDR3 has 16 residues. The germline gives CDR1 SGHVS, CDR2 FQNEAQ. Trimming shortened V by 0 bases and J by 2 bases, and 12 bases separated the two germline ends. CDR3 loop: CASSLAVGGFTDTQYF. CDR3 sequence (DNA): TGTGCCAGCAGCTTAGCGGTGGGAGGCTTCACAGATACGCAGTATTTT.

The chain employs TRBV12-5 and TRBJ2-3; maybe TRBD2 (6 bases). CDR1 is LGHNT, CDR2 FRNRAP, per germline. V lost 1 base and J lost 2, with 7 bases in between. CDR3 size: 14 residues. CDR3 nucleotide sequence: TGTGCTAGTGGTTTGGGGCGGGACACAGATACGCAGTATTTT. Translating gives CASGLGRDTDTQYF.

The chain carries TRBV6-2 or TRBV6-3 and TRBJ2-5; D is ambiguous. The CDR3 spans 16 residues. V was shortened by 6 bases and J by 3 bases, with 20 bases between the two germline ends. Germline CDR1 MNHEY, CDR2 SVGEGT. In nucleotides, the CDR3 is TGTGCCAGCAGCCCTGGCCGACTCGTGTCTAAAGAGACCCAGTACTTC. Translating it yields CASSPGRLVSKETQYF.

The chain links TRBV9 to TRBJ2-7; 8 positions match TRBD1. Germline CDR1 SGDLS, CDR2 YYNGEE. With 0 bases clipped from V and 5 bases from J, the junction kept 7 bases outside the gene matches. CDR3 length: 15 residues. In DNA, the CDR3 is TGTGCCAGCAGCGTAGGTGGCGGACAGGGTAACGAGCAGTACTTC. Encoded protein: CASSVGGGQGNEQYF.

The chain carries TRBV5-4 and TRBJ2-5; perhaps TRBD1 as D (6 bases). Per germline, CDR1 SGHNT and CDR2 YYREEE (reference sequence). CDR3 length: 14 residues. Between the trimmed V and J ends, which lost 4 bases and 2 bases, there was a span of 12 bases. CDR3 DNA: TGTGCCAGCAGCCCGGGACACAAGCAAGAGACCCAGTACTTC. Residues: CASSPGHKQETQYF.

The rearrangement uses TRBV6-2 or TRBV6-3 and TRBJ2-3, with 8 bases that match TRBD1. The junction had 6 bases not matched to a gene; V was cut back by 5 bases and J by 5 bases. Germline V gives CDR1 MNHEY, CDR2 SVGEGT. The CDR3 runs to 14 residues. The CDR3 nucleotides read TGTGCCAGCAGTAGAGGACAGGGAATAGATACGCAGTATTTT. Protein sequence: CASSRGQGIDTQYF.

The CDR3 DNA reads TGCGCCAGCAGTGAGAAGGTAGAGGGAGGGATCACAGATACGCAGTATTTT. This codes for CASSEKVEGGITDTQYF. V gene TRBV10-2 combines with J gene TRBJ2-3; TRBD2 aligns across 7 bases. CDR1 is WSHSY, CDR2 SAAADI, per germline. Unmatched junction bases numbered 10, after V lost 2 bases and J lost 2 bases. The CDR3 has 17 residues.

The rearrangement uses TRBV6-2 or TRBV6-3 and TRBJ2-3, with TRBD1 identical over 9 bases. The ends lost 2 bases at V and 3 bases at J; junction bases unmatched: 3. The CDR3 extends over 15 amino acids. Germline V gives CDR1 MNHEY, CDR2 SVGEGT. The CDR3 nucleotides read TGTGCCAGCAGTTACCCCGGGACAGGGACAGATACGCAGTATTTT. This sequence encodes CASSYPGTGTDTQYF.

The chain links TRBV5-1 to TRBJ2-5; the D gene is possibly TRBD1 (6 bases). Trimming cost V 3 bases and J 2 bases, with 11 bases left between them. This CDR3 has 14 amino acids. Germline V gene sequence: CDR1 SGHRS, CDR2 YFSETQ. CDR3 protein: CASSSGTPQETQYF. As DNA, the CDR3 is TGCGCCAGCAGCTCCGGGACACCACAAGAGACCCAGTACTTC.

The CDR3 loop reads CASSLGGLAGVADTQYF. The CDR3 bases are TGTGCCAGCAGCTTAGGGGGACTAGCGGGAGTTGCAGATACGCAGTATTTT. The chain combines TRBV7-3 with TRBJ2-3; 14 positions agree with TRBD2. With 2 bases clipped from V and 4 bases from J, the junction kept 5 bases outside the gene matches. Germline CDR1 is SGHTA and CDR2 is FQGTGA. The CDR3 length is 17 residues. Based on the CDR3 plus reference TRBV7-3 and TRBJ2-3, the full variable domain is GAGVSQTPSNKVTEKGKYVELRCDPISGHTALYWYRQSLGQGPEFLIYFQGTGAADDSGLPNDRFFAVRPEGSVSTLKIQRTERGDSAVYLCASSLGGLAGVADTQYFGPGTRLTVL.

The chain recombines TRBV7-8 with TRBJ1-2; TRBD1 matches at 9 bases. This CDR3 comprises 21 residues. V trimming: 4 bases; J trimming: 4 bases; junction bases outside the gene matches: 25. CDR1 and CDR2 (germline): SGHVS, FQNEAQ. CDR3 loop: CASSSYPRDRARAGNPYGYTF. CDR3 in DNA: TGTGCCAGCAGCTCCTACCCCCGGGACAGGGCTCGGGCGGGTAATCCCTATGGCTACACCTTC.

The V gene is TRBV18, the J gene TRBJ1-2; D possibly corresponds to TRBD1 (5 bases). Germline CDR1 reads KGHSH; CDR2 reads LQKENI. This CDR3 has 13 residues. V lost 6 bases and J lost 4, with 12 bases in between. The CDR3 nucleotides are TGTGCCAGCTCCCCGGACACCGCCTATGGCTACACCTTC. The encoded protein is CASSPDTAYGYTF.

As DNA, the CDR3 is TGCGCCAGCAGCCGAGTGACAGGGGACGAGCAGTACTTC. Residues: CASSRVTGDEQYF. V gene TRBV4-3 combines with J gene TRBJ2-7; 8 bases agree with TRBD1. CDR1 and CDR2 (germline): LGHNA, YSLEER. V lost 4 bases and J lost 5; bases outside the gene matches: 4. The CDR3 totals 13 residues.

V usage is TRBV3-1 (or the pseudogene TRBV3-2) and J usage is TRBJ2-1, with 13 bases aligning to TRBD2. Losses at the gene ends were 4 bases for V and 12 bases for J; bases not matched to a gene: 6. Germline V CDR1 and CDR2: LGHDT, YNNKEL (reference sequence). The CDR3 contains 14 residues. The CDR3 protein is CASSLTSGRGGQFF. The CDR3 coding sequence is TGTGCCAGCAGCCTAACTAGCGGGAGGGGAGGGCAGTTCTTC.

The J gene is TRBJ2-5, the V gene TRBV18; D is uncertain. The CDR3 has 15 amino acids. The germline V gene has CDR1 KGHSH and CDR2 LQKENI. V lost 0 bases to trimming and J lost 3 bases, with 11 bases between them. The CDR3: CASSPPYLLKETQYF. CDR3 DNA sequence: TGTGCCAGCTCACCACCGTACTTGTTGAAAGAGACCCAGTACTTC.

V and J are TRBV19 and TRBJ1-1; D not certain. Trimming left V 7 bases short and J 6 bases short, with 9 bases between. There are 11 residues in the CDR3. CDR1 and CDR2 from the germline V gene are LNHDA and SQIVND (reference sequence). CDR3 in amino acids: CASTSLAEAFF. CDR3 DNA: TGTGCCAGTACTTCCCTTGCTGAAGCTTTCTTT.

This clone was seen once. The CDR3: CASSRARVDRGGYSNQPQHF. Written as DNA, the CDR3 is TGTGCCAGCAGCCGGGCTAGGGTCGACAGGGGTGGATATAGCAATCAGCCCCAGCATTTT. The rearrangement joins TRBV6-6 to TRBJ1-5; TRBD1 matches 8 bases. The germline V gene has CDR1 MNHNY and CDR2 SVGAGI (reference sequence). The CDR3 has 20 residues. J was trimmed by 0 bases and V by 6 bases; bases with no gene match: 19.

The chain is built from TRBV18 and TRBJ1-1; D possibly corresponds to TRBD1 (6 bases). This CDR3 contains 16 residues. From germline, CDR1 is KGHSH and CDR2 LQKENI. The V and J ends lost 3 bases and 4 bases respectively, with 18 bases between them. DNA of the CDR3: TGTGCCAGCTCACCGTACAGGGCCGACGCGAGCACTGAAGCTTTCTTT. As protein: CASSPYRADASTEAFF.

V is TRBV5-1 and J is TRBJ2-7, with TRBD1 matching over 7 bases. V shed 0 bases, J shed 1 base, and the junction held 1 base outside the gene matches. The CDR3 is 14 amino acids. Germline-derived CDR1 and CDR2 are SGHRS and YFSETQ. The CDR3 reads CASSLGQGSYEQYF. The CDR3 DNA reads TGCGCCAGCAGCTTGGGACAGGGATCCTACGAGCAGTACTTC.

This clone was counted only a few times. The V and J genes are TRBV15 and TRBJ1-3; a weak D match, TRBD1 (5 bases). Germline V gene lookup returns CDR1 LNHNV and CDR2 YYDKDF (reference sequence). Trimming took off 0 bases at V and 2 bases at J, with 14 bases between the two ends. This CDR3 has 17 amino acids. CDR3 nucleotides: TGTGCCACCAGCAGAGATCTCTGGGGGGGTCCTGGAAACACCATATATTTT. This encodes CATSRDLWGGPGNTIYF.

The CDR3 is CASTLWASGSNEQFF. CDR3 nucleotide sequence: TGTGCCAGCACTCTCTGGGCTAGCGGGAGTAATGAGCAGTTCTTC. The chain links TRBV27 to TRBJ2-1; 10 bases line up with TRBD2. V lost 7 bases to trimming and J lost 7 bases; unmatched junction nucleotides: 10. This CDR3 region has 15 residues. The V gene's germline CDR1 is MNHEY and CDR2 SMNVEV (reference sequence).

V usage is TRBV30 and J usage is TRBJ2-5; D is ambiguous. V dropped 0 bases and J dropped 6 bases, with 5 bases sitting between them. This CDR3 comprises 11 residues. Germline lookup yields CDR1 GTSNPN and CDR2 SVGIG (reference sequence). CDR3 region: CAWSVLKTQYF. CDR3 nucleotide sequence: TGTGCCTGGAGTGTACTTAAGACCCAGTACTTC.

V is TRBV5-1 and J is TRBJ2-5; 9 bases agree with TRBD2. With V trimmed by 0 bases and J by 5 bases, 8 bases remained unmatched. This CDR3 contains 16 residues. Germline CDR1 SGHRS, CDR2 YFSETQ. Here the CDR3 DNA reads TGCGCCAGCAGCTTGGCTCCAGCGGGAGGAGGGGAGACCCAGTACTTC. Translating it yields CASSLAPAGGGETQYF.